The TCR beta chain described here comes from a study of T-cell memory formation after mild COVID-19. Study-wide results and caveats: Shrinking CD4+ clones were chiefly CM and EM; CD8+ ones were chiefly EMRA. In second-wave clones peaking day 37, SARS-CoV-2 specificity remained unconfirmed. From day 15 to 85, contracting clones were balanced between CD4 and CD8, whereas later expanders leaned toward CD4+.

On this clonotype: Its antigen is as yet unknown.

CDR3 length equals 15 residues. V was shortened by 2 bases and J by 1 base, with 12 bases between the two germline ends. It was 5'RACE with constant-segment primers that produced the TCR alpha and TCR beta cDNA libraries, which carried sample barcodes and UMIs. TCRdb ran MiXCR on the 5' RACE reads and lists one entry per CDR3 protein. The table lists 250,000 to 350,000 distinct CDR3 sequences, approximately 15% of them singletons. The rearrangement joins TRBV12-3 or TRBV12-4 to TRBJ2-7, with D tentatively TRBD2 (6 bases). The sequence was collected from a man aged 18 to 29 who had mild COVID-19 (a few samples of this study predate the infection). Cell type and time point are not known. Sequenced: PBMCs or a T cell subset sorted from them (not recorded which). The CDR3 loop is CASSLWGGFSYEQYF. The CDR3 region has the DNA TGTGCCAGCAGTTTATGGGGAGGATTTTCCTACGAGCAGTACTTC.